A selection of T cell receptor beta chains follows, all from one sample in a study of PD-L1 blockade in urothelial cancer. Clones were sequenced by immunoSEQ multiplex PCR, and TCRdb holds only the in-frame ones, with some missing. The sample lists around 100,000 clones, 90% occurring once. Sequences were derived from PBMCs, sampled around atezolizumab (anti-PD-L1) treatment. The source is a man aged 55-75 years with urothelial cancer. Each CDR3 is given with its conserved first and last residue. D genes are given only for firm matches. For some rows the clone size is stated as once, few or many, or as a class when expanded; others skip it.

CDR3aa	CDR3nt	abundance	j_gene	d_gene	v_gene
CASSLYPTGTEQYF	TGTGCCAGCAGCTTATACCCCACAGGGACCGAGCAGTACTTC	.	TRBJ2-7	.	TRBV11-2
CASSVSRDETQYF	TGTGCCAGCAGTGTCTCGAGAGATGAGACCCAGTACTTC	.	TRBJ2-5	.	TRBV6-1
CASSLSLTSGSHEQFF	TGCGCCAGCAGCTTGTCTTTGACTAGCGGGTCGCATGAGCAGTTCTTC	.	TRBJ2-1	TRBD2	TRBV5-1
CASSQGLAGAYEQYF	TGTGCCAGCAGCCAAGGACTAGCGGGAGCCTACGAGCAGTACTTC	.	TRBJ2-7	TRBD2	TRBV4-2
CASSPPRSANEKLFF	TGTGCCAGTAGTCCCCCACGGTCGGCTAATGAAAAACTGTTTTTT	.	TRBJ1-4	.	TRBV19
CASSQSLQGWRQPQHF	TGCGCCAGCAGTCAATCATTACAGGGATGGAGACAGCCCCAGCATTTT	.	TRBJ1-5	.	TRBV23-1
CASRAGTSTDTQYF	TGTGCCAGCCGGGCCGGGACTAGCACAGATACGCAGTATTTT	.	TRBJ2-3	.	TRBV6-6
CACHPGTSASETQYF	TGCGCCTGCCACCCCGGGACTAGCGCTTCAGAGACCCAGTACTTC	.	TRBJ2-5	TRBD2	TRBV5-1
CASSAGSQETQYF	TGCGCCAGCAGTGCGGGATCCCAAGAGACCCAGTACTTC	.	TRBJ2-5	.	TRBV10-2
CASNPLAGGDTQYF	TGCGCCAGCAACCCACTAGCGGGGGGAGATACGCAGTATTTT	.	TRBJ2-3	TRBD2	TRBV5-1
CASRLGSGGGEETQYF	TGTGCCAGCAGGTTGGGTAGCGGGGGGGGAGAAGAGACCCAGTACTTC	.	TRBJ2-5	TRBD2	TRBV7-9
CASSRGLAGVLFVDTQYF	TGTGCCAGCAGCCGAGGACTAGCGGGGGTCCTTTTTGTAGATACGCAGTATTTT	.	TRBJ2-3	TRBD2	TRBV7-9
CASRTSYQGANEQFF	TGTGCCAGCAGAACGTCGTACCAGGGGGCGAATGAGCAGTTCTTC	.	TRBJ2-1	TRBD1	TRBV27
CASSPGPNYEQYF	TGTGCCAGCAGCCCAGGGCCCAACTACGAGCAGTACTTC	.	TRBJ2-7	.	TRBV7-6
CSVASGANSGANVLTF	TGCAGCGTTGCTTCAGGGGCCAACTCTGGGGCCAACGTCCTGACTTTC	.	TRBJ2-6	.	TRBV29-1
CASSYVYGQGATPQHF	TGTGCCAGCAGTTACGTATATGGACAGGGAGCAACACCCCAGCATTTT	.	TRBJ1-5	TRBD1	TRBV6-6
CASSAGGNTDTQYF	TGTGCCAGCTCTGCGGGGGGGAACACAGATACGCAGTATTTT	.	TRBJ2-3	TRBD2	TRBV6-5
CACSPFVRTEAFF	TGTGCCTGCTCGCCGTTTGTACGGACTGAAGCTTTCTTT	.	TRBJ1-1	.	TRBV30
CASSIPGTGVTEAFF	TGCGCCAGCAGCATTCCCGGGACAGGGGTCACTGAAGCTTTCTTT	once	TRBJ1-1	TRBD1	TRBV5-1
CASSRSSGRRYEQFF	TGTGCCAGCAGTCGTTCTAGCGGGAGGAGATATGAGCAGTTCTTC	.	TRBJ2-1	TRBD2	TRBV6-4
CASSLGGGGRVYNEQFF	TGTGCCAGCAGCCTCGGGGGTGGCGGTCGTGTCTACAATGAGCAGTTCTTC	.	TRBJ2-1	.	TRBV7-8
CASSPSTGSAYEQYF	TGTGCCAGCAGTCCGTCGACAGGGTCGGCCTACGAGCAGTACTTC	.	TRBJ2-7	TRBD1	TRBV27
CASSLSATGGRFGYTF	TGTGCCAGCAGTCTATCGGCAACAGGGGGGCGGTTTGGCTACACCTTC	.	TRBJ1-2	TRBD1	TRBV28
CASRGTSGETQYF	TGTGCCAGCAGGGGGACATCCGGAGAGACCCAGTACTTC	.	TRBJ2-5	.	TRBV6-1
CAGPQETQYF	TGTGCCGGGCCTCAGGAGACCCAGTACTTC	.	TRBJ2-5	.	TRBV5-3
CAWSGQAGTEAFF	TGTGCCTGGAGTGGACAGGCCGGCACTGAAGCTTTCTTT	.	TRBJ1-1	.	TRBV30
CASSTGNTEAFF	TGTGCCAGCAGTACAGGGAACACTGAAGCTTTCTTT	.	TRBJ1-1	.	TRBV7-2
CASSPSGGLTTLEQYF	TGTGCCAGCAGCCCTAGCGGGGGCCTCACCACCCTCGAGCAGTACTTC	.	TRBJ2-7	TRBD2	TRBV5-4
CASRMGQNYGYTF	TGCGCCAGCAGAATGGGACAGAACTATGGCTACACCTTC	.	TRBJ1-2	TRBD1	TRBV5-1
CASSQTWGDGYTF	TGTGCCAGCAGCCAGACATGGGGGGATGGCTACACCTTC	.	TRBJ1-2	.	TRBV5-4
CASRLGTGRNSYEQYF	TGTGCCAGCAGACTAGGGACAGGTAGGAACTCCTACGAGCAGTACTTC	.	TRBJ2-7	TRBD1	TRBV28
CASSFGRGSGNTIYF	TGCGCCAGCAGCTTCGGCAGGGGCTCTGGAAACACCATATATTTT	.	TRBJ1-3	.	TRBV5-1
CASSQSPGLESNEQFF	TGCGCCAGCAGCCAATCCCCGGGACTAGAAAGTAATGAGCAGTTCTTC	.	TRBJ2-1	TRBD2	TRBV4-1
CASRDGGGGGHSYNEQFF	TGTGCCAGCAGGGATGGCGGGGGCGGGGGGCACTCCTACAATGAGCAGTTCTTC	.	TRBJ2-1	TRBD2	TRBV2
CASSAGTTRGEQFF	TGTGCCAGCAGTGCCGGGACTACCCGGGGGGAGCAGTTCTTC	.	TRBJ2-1	TRBD2	TRBV2
CASSLSPGQAYEQYF	TGTGCCAGCAGTTTATCCCCGGGACAAGCCTACGAGCAGTACTTC	once	TRBJ2-7	.	TRBV27
CASSFGGYSGNTIYF	TGTGCCAGCAGTTTCGGGGGGTACTCTGGAAACACCATATATTTT	.	TRBJ1-3	.	TRBV28
CASTGAGMGYTF	TGTGCCAGCACCGGAGCGGGGATGGGCTACACCTTC	.	TRBJ1-2	.	TRBV14
CASSLGLAGGGRETQYF	TGTGCCAGCAGTTTAGGACTAGCGGGAGGAGGAAGGGAGACCCAGTACTTC	.	TRBJ2-5	TRBD2	TRBV7-2
CASSRWQGSYNEQFF	TGCGCCAGCAGCCGATGGCAGGGCAGCTACAATGAGCAGTTCTTC	.	TRBJ2-1	.	TRBV5-1
CASSAQGASTDTQYF	TGTGCCAGCAGTGCCCAGGGGGCAAGCACAGATACGCAGTATTTT	few	TRBJ2-3	TRBD1	TRBV2
CASSSSTGRGYQETQYF	TGTGCCAGCAGCTCAAGTACAGGGAGGGGGTACCAAGAGACCCAGTACTTC	.	TRBJ2-5	.	TRBV7-9
CASSPSSGGNYEQYF	TGTGCCAGCAGCCCATCTAGCGGGGGAAACTACGAGCAGTACTTC	.	TRBJ2-7	TRBD2	TRBV7-2
CASSVEGGPYTYEQYF	TGTGCCAGCAGCGTAGAGGGGGGGCCCTATACCTACGAGCAGTACTTC	.	TRBJ2-7	.	TRBV9
CASSPGTGGNNQPQHF	TGTGCCAGCAGCCCCGGGACAGGGGGCAACAATCAGCCCCAGCATTTT	.	TRBJ1-5	TRBD1	TRBV7-8
CASRSPAEFYTDTQYF	TGTGCCAGCAGGTCCCCAGCGGAGTTTTACACAGATACGCAGTATTTT	once	TRBJ2-3	.	TRBV6-6
CASSESSLNSPLHF	TGTGCCAGCAGTGAAAGTAGCCTTAATTCACCCCTCCACTTT	few	TRBJ1-6	.	TRBV6-1
CASSLGGLETQYF	TGTGCCAGCAGCTTAGGAGGGCTGGAGACCCAGTACTTC	.	TRBJ2-5	.	TRBV11-2
CASSHGTGRINEQFF	TGCGCCAGCAGCCACGGGACAGGGAGAATCAATGAGCAGTTCTTC	.	TRBJ2-1	TRBD1	TRBV5-1
CASSLAGEINYGYTF	TGCGCCAGCAGCTTGGCCGGGGAGATCAACTATGGCTACACCTTC	.	TRBJ1-2	.	TRBV5-1